The rows below give T cell receptor beta chains drawn from one sample of a study of blood T cell repertoires in COVID-19. Here immunoSEQ multiplex PCR was the method, and the copy in TCRdb shows in-frame clones only, minus some. The table lists around 160,000 clones, 75% to 85% of them singletons, with 7% to 10% in the top ten. Material for sequencing was peripheral blood. All receptors derive from a human donor with acute or convalescent COVID-19. The donor label of this sample is uncertain. CDR3s include the opening cysteine and the closing phenylalanine or tryptophan. The order of the fields is J gene, D gene, clone size, V gene, CDR3 protein. A D gene is named only where the DNA matches it firmly. Only some rows state a clone size, as once, few, many or a class for expanded clones.

TRBJ1-2 TRBD1 - TRBV5-1 CASSLITGEGYTF
TRBJ1-2 - - TRBV7-8 CASSPRTALYGYTF
TRBJ2-5 TRBD2 - TRBV20-1 CSASPRTSGGRRETQYF
TRBJ1-1 - - TRBV12-3/TRBV12-4 CASFQRLNTEAFF
TRBJ1-3 - - TRBV30 CAWVRESGNTIYF
TRBJ2-1 - - TRBV27 CASSSATASVPYNEQFF
TRBJ1-1 TRBD1 - TRBV28 CASSPWTGEGTEAFF
TRBJ1-4 - once TRBV4-1 CASSHLLTNEKLFF
TRBJ1-4 - many TRBV24-1 CATSEPSDGEEKLFF
TRBJ2-1 TRBD2 - TRBV19 CASRPRGGDFTGEQFF
TRBJ2-2 - - TRBV3-1/TRBV3-2 CASSLLAGTGELFF
TRBJ1-1 TRBD1 - TRBV25-1 CASSDTGTGKPEAFF
TRBJ1-2 - once TRBV6-5 CASPERYNYGYTF
TRBJ1-1 - - TRBV7-3 CASSQRGGNTEAFF
TRBJ1-1 TRBD1 - TRBV29-1 CSGRQGLGEAFF
TRBJ1-5 - - TRBV24-1 CATSDIAGVEQPQHF
TRBJ1-4 - - TRBV6-5 CASSYLGSEKLFF
TRBJ2-1 - - TRBV6-5 CASKPGPGSDEQFF
TRBJ2-2 - few TRBV6-5 CATQRLGTGELFF
TRBJ2-7 - - TRBV2 CASILMEGYEQYF
TRBJ2-7 TRBD1 - TRBV14 CASSQGSTGEMIYEQYF
TRBJ1-4 - - TRBV30 CASGGTRGEKLFF
TRBJ1-5 - once TRBV2 CASSPDTSNQPQHF
TRBJ2-2 TRBD1 - TRBV7-6 CASSSGQGYTGELFF
TRBJ1-2 - - TRBV6-1 CASSEAMAGYYGYTF
TRBJ2-3 - - TRBV5-6 CASSLGQSFTDTQYF
TRBJ1-1 TRBD1 - TRBV6-5 CASTTGSVAEAFF
TRBJ1-4 - - TRBV4-1 CASSKTLRNEKLFF
TRBJ1-2 - - TRBV10-3 CAISEQGPDGYTF
TRBJ1-5 - - TRBV12-3/TRBV12-4 CASSFLGNQPQHF
TRBJ1-1 TRBD1 once TRBV5-8 CASSLGTGRSEAFF
TRBJ2-2 - few TRBV18 CASSPPGPPRELFF
TRBJ2-2 TRBD1 - TRBV7-8 CASSPRDRSTGELFF
TRBJ2-5 - - TRBV4-2 CASSQARGQETQYF
TRBJ1-5 TRBD1 - TRBV9 CASSAGQGVNQPQHF
TRBJ2-1 - few TRBV29-1 CSVEGPKQVSKYNEQFF
TRBJ2-3 TRBD2 - TRBV30 CAWSVQAGGPDTQYF
TRBJ1-1 - - TRBV12-5 CASGPPGGGNTEAFF
TRBJ2-5 - - TRBV5-8 CASSLDGGFGETQYF
TRBJ1-1 - - TRBV2 CASSLTVSGSYTEAFF
TRBJ2-1 - - TRBV12-2 CASRLIRTSGGRYNEQFF
TRBJ2-7 TRBD1 - TRBV2 CASSDRGYEQYF